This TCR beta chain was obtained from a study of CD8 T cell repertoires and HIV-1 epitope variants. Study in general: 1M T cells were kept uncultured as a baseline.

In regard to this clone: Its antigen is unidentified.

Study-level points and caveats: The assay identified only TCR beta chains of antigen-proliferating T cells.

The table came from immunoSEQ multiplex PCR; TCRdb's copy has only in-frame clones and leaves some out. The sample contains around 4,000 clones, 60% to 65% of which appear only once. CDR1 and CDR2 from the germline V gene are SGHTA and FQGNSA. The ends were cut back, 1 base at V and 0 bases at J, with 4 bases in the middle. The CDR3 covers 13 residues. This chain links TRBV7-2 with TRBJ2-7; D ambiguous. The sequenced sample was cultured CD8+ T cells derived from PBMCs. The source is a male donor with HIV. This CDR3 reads CASSLDYSYEQYF. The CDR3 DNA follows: TGTGCCAGCAGCTTAGACTACTCCTACGAGCAGTACTTC.